Listed below are T cell receptor beta chains from one sample, sequenced in a study of blood T cell repertoires in COVID-19. Some clones are missing from TCRdb's copy, which holds only in-frame ones; the method was immunoSEQ multiplex PCR. The repertoire has about 320,000 clones, 90% of them found once; the top ten carry roughly 2.6%. The sequenced sample was PBMCs or T cells enriched from blood (not recorded which). Source of these receptors: a man between 60 and 70 years old who had recovered from COVID-19. Both conserved end residues are part of each CDR3. Each record gives: clone size, J gene, D gene, V gene, CDR3 DNA, CDR3 protein. D genes are given only for firm matches. The listing skips clone size in some rows; elsewhere it reads once, few, many or a size class.

abundance: once
j_gene: TRBJ1-2
d_gene: -
v_gene: TRBV19
CDR3nt: TGTGCCAGTAGTTGGACAGACCAGTATGGCTACACCTTC
CDR3aa: CASSWTDQYGYTF

abundance: -
j_gene: TRBJ2-3
d_gene: -
v_gene: TRBV11-3
CDR3nt: TGTGCCAGCAGCTTAGCAGGGGGCACAGATACGCAGTATTTT
CDR3aa: CASSLAGGTDTQYF

abundance: -
j_gene: TRBJ1-1
d_gene: -
v_gene: TRBV7-3
CDR3nt: TGTGCCAGCAGCGGAACCAGGGTGAACACTGAAGCTTTCTTT
CDR3aa: CASSGTRVNTEAFF

abundance: -
j_gene: TRBJ1-1
d_gene: -
v_gene: TRBV3-1/TRBV3-2
CDR3nt: TGTGCCAGCAGCTTCGACAGCTCGAACACTGAAGCTTTCTTT
CDR3aa: CASSFDSSNTEAFF

abundance: -
j_gene: TRBJ1-5
d_gene: -
v_gene: TRBV19
CDR3nt: TGTGCCAGTAACCCGGTGGGAGGAAACGTCGACGCCTCGGACTATAGCAATCAGCCCCAGCATTTT
CDR3aa: CASNPVGGNVDASDYSNQPQHF

abundance: -
j_gene: TRBJ1-5
d_gene: TRBD1
v_gene: TRBV15
CDR3nt: TGTGCCACCAGCAGAAAATCAGGGGGTCAGCCCCAGCATTTT
CDR3aa: CATSRKSGGQPQHF

abundance: -
j_gene: TRBJ1-5
d_gene: -
v_gene: TRBV15
CDR3nt: TGTGCCACCAGCAGAGATCTGTCAGGGGACAATCAGCCCCAGCATTTT
CDR3aa: CATSRDLSGDNQPQHF

abundance: -
j_gene: TRBJ1-6
d_gene: TRBD1
v_gene: TRBV9
CDR3nt: TGTGCCAGCAGCGCCACAGGGGGGGAAAATTCACCCCTCCACTTT
CDR3aa: CASSATGGENSPLHF

abundance: -
j_gene: TRBJ2-2
d_gene: TRBD2
v_gene: TRBV4-1
CDR3nt: TGCGCCAGCAGCCACATTAGCGGGAGGATCGGGGAGCTGTTTTTT
CDR3aa: CASSHISGRIGELFF

abundance: -
j_gene: TRBJ1-6
d_gene: TRBD1
v_gene: TRBV15
CDR3nt: TGTGCCACCTCTAGGGACAGCTATAATTCACCCCTCCACTTT
CDR3aa: CATSRDSYNSPLHF

abundance: -
j_gene: TRBJ1-6
d_gene: TRBD1
v_gene: TRBV7-9
CDR3nt: TGTGCCAGCAGCCTTGCGTCCGGGACAGGGGGTTCACCCCTCCACTTT
CDR3aa: CASSLASGTGGSPLHF

abundance: -
j_gene: TRBJ1-5
d_gene: -
v_gene: TRBV4-2
CDR3nt: TGTGCCAGCAGCCACGACAATGCCGGTCAGCCCCAGCATTTT
CDR3aa: CASSHDNAGQPQHF

abundance: -
j_gene: TRBJ2-1
d_gene: -
v_gene: TRBV5-5
CDR3nt: TGTGCCAGCAGCTTAGAACTAGTTTCGAATGAGCAGTTCTTC
CDR3aa: CASSLELVSNEQFF

abundance: -
j_gene: TRBJ1-3
d_gene: -
v_gene: TRBV30
CDR3nt: TGTGCCTGGACTAGACAGTCTGGAAACACCATATATTTT
CDR3aa: CAWTRQSGNTIYF

abundance: few
j_gene: TRBJ2-7
d_gene: TRBD2
v_gene: TRBV6-5
CDR3nt: TGTGCCAGCACGGGAGGGCCCGCCGGATGGTACGAGCAGTACTTC
CDR3aa: CASTGGPAGWYEQYF

abundance: -
j_gene: TRBJ2-1
d_gene: TRBD2
v_gene: TRBV9
CDR3nt: TGTGCCAGCAGCGTAGCAGCGCTAGCGGGGGGGCAGGGTGAGCAGTTCTTC
CDR3aa: CASSVAALAGGQGEQFF

abundance: -
j_gene: TRBJ1-2
d_gene: -
v_gene: TRBV5-1
CDR3nt: TGCGCCAGCAGCTTGGGAACAGGGCAACTTGGCTACACCTTC
CDR3aa: CASSLGTGQLGYTF

abundance: -
j_gene: TRBJ2-1
d_gene: TRBD2
v_gene: TRBV30
CDR3nt: TGTGCCTGGATCCCCTTCGGTGCGGGACTAGGCAATGAGCAGTTCTTC
CDR3aa: CAWIPFGAGLGNEQFF

abundance: -
j_gene: TRBJ1-6
d_gene: -
v_gene: TRBV4-2
CDR3nt: TGTGCCAGCAGCCAAGATTTTAATAATTCACCCCTCCACTTT
CDR3aa: CASSQDFNNSPLHF

abundance: once
j_gene: TRBJ2-3
d_gene: TRBD2
v_gene: TRBV9
CDR3nt: TGTGCCAGCAGCGTATTAGCTAGCGGGGGAGGCACAGATACGCAGTATTTT
CDR3aa: CASSVLASGGGTDTQYF

abundance: -
j_gene: TRBJ2-7
d_gene: TRBD1
v_gene: TRBV2
CDR3nt: TGTGCCAGCAGGACCACAGGGGTCTACGAGCAGTACTTC
CDR3aa: CASRTTGVYEQYF

abundance: -
j_gene: TRBJ1-3
d_gene: -
v_gene: TRBV18
CDR3nt: TGTGCCAGCTTCGTCGGGAAGACTGGAAACACCATATATTTT
CDR3aa: CASFVGKTGNTIYF

abundance: -
j_gene: TRBJ1-2
d_gene: -
v_gene: TRBV5-1
CDR3nt: TGCGCCAGCAGCTCGGACAGCAATTATGGCTACACCTTC
CDR3aa: CASSSDSNYGYTF

abundance: -
j_gene: TRBJ1-5
d_gene: -
v_gene: TRBV12-3/TRBV12-4
CDR3nt: TGTGCCAGCAGTTTTTATAGCAATCAGCCCCAGCATTTT
CDR3aa: CASSFYSNQPQHF

abundance: -
j_gene: TRBJ2-1
d_gene: TRBD1
v_gene: TRBV12-5
CDR3nt: TGTGCTAGTGGTTTGGGGGGACAGGGAGTCTACAATGAGCAGTTCTTC
CDR3aa: CASGLGGQGVYNEQFF

abundance: -
j_gene: TRBJ1-2
d_gene: -
v_gene: TRBV5-4
CDR3nt: TGTGCCAGCAGCTTGTTTGGAGAAAATAACTATGGCTACACCTTC
CDR3aa: CASSLFGENNYGYTF

abundance: -
j_gene: TRBJ2-5
d_gene: TRBD2
v_gene: TRBV5-5
CDR3nt: TGTGCCAGCAGCCCCCTGGGGGGGGTCGTGGAGACCCAGTACTTC
CDR3aa: CASSPLGGVVETQYF

abundance: -
j_gene: TRBJ1-6
d_gene: -
v_gene: TRBV4-2
CDR3nt: TGTGCCAGCAGCCAGAGTAAGACAGTTTATAATTCACCCCTCCACTTT
CDR3aa: CASSQSKTVYNSPLHF

abundance: -
j_gene: TRBJ2-7
d_gene: TRBD2
v_gene: TRBV6-4
CDR3nt: TGTGCCAGCAGTGAATCTGCGGGGGTACCTTACGAGCAGTACTTC
CDR3aa: CASSESAGVPYEQYF

abundance: -
j_gene: TRBJ1-1
d_gene: TRBD1
v_gene: TRBV27
CDR3nt: TGTGCCAGCAGGGACAGGGGGAACACTGAAGCTTTCTTT
CDR3aa: CASRDRGNTEAFF

abundance: -
j_gene: TRBJ2-1
d_gene: TRBD2
v_gene: TRBV7-2
CDR3nt: TGTGCCAGCAGCTTAGGGGGCGGGAGGGCCTTGGGTGAGCAGTTCTTC
CDR3aa: CASSLGGGRALGEQFF

abundance: -
j_gene: TRBJ2-1
d_gene: -
v_gene: TRBV7-3
CDR3nt: TGTGCCAGCAGCCCACAGGGTGATGAGCAGTTCTTC
CDR3aa: CASSPQGDEQFF

abundance: -
j_gene: TRBJ1-1
d_gene: -
v_gene: TRBV6-6
CDR3nt: TGTGCCAGCAGCCGGACAGATGAAGCTTTCTTT
CDR3aa: CASSRTDEAFF

abundance: -
j_gene: TRBJ2-7
d_gene: TRBD2
v_gene: TRBV30
CDR3nt: TGTGCCCGAGGGCTAGCGGGGGGCTACGAGCAGTACTTC
CDR3aa: CARGLAGGYEQYF

abundance: -
j_gene: TRBJ2-7
d_gene: -
v_gene: TRBV29-1
CDR3nt: TGCAGCGCCCGGGGGATCGCCTACGAGCAGTACTTC
CDR3aa: CSARGIAYEQYF

abundance: -
j_gene: TRBJ1-2
d_gene: TRBD1
v_gene: TRBV11-2
CDR3nt: TGTGCCAGCAGCCCCCTTCCGGGACAGGGGAGAGGCTACACCTTC
CDR3aa: CASSPLPGQGRGYTF

abundance: -
j_gene: TRBJ1-5
d_gene: -
v_gene: TRBV18
CDR3nt: TGTGCCAGCTCACCATCCAAGCCGAGTAGCAATCAGCCCCAGCATTTT
CDR3aa: CASSPSKPSSNQPQHF